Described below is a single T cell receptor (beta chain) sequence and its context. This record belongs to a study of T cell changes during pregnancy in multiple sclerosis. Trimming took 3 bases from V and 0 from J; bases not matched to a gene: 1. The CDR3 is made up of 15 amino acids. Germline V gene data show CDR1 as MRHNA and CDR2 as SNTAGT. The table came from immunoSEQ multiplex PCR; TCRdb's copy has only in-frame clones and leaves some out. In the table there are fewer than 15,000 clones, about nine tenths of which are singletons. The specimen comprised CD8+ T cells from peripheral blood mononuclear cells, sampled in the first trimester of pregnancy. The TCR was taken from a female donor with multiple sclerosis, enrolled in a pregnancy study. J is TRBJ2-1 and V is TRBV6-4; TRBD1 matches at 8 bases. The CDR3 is CASSETGGSYNEQFF. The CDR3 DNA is TGTGCCAGCAGTGAAACAGGGGGCTCCTACAATGAGCAGTTCTTC.